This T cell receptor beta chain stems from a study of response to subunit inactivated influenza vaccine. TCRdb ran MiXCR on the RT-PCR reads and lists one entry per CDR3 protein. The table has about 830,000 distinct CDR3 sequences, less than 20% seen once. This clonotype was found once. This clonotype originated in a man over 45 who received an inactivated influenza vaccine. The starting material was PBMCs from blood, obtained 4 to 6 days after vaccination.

The DNA for the CDR3 is TGTGCCAGCACCCACCCCCTCCTCGGGGGAGGGTACTACGAGCAGTACTTC. This encodes CASTHPLLGGGYYEQYF. The rearrangement links TRBV6-2 or TRBV6-3 to TRBJ2-7; 7 positions match TRBD2. Germline V gene sequence: CDR1 MNHEY, CDR2 SVGEGT. The junction had 18 bases not matched to a gene; V was cut back by 7 bases and J by 3 bases. CDR3 length equals 17 residues.